This TCR beta chain is from a study of response to subunit inactivated influenza vaccine (dated 2018 in TCRdb). Some background on the complete study: To follow how T cells responded to a trivalent subunit inactivated influenza vaccine, the researchers relied on deep quantitative profiling of the T cell receptor repertoire.

This clonotype was recorded a few times. Its antigen is not yet known. Per-nucleotide qualities are absent, and no much larger clonotype sits a single base away. From cysteine to phenylalanine, the CDR3 is 18 amino acids long. The read is trimmed to its CDR3 DNA, 54 bases read in frame from base 1. CDR1 and CDR2 were assigned from the germline V gene as MGHRA and YSYEKL. Clipping removes 0 bases from V and 3 bases from J, with 4 as the unmatched junction base count. Libraries were built with RT-PCR. The instrument was an Illumina HiSeq 2500. TCRdb handled the public reads itself, with Q25 trimming in fastp and clone calling in MiXCR, and kept productive beta chains. Rows with one shared CDR3 protein collapse into an entry with the most common genes and DNA. For this sample the table gives 400,000 to 650,000 distinct CDR3 sequences, of which approximately 7.3% were detected only once. The ten largest clones capture 10% to 15% of the sample.

The investigation overall reported the following: According to the authors, only a limited number of new T cells may be recruited by each seasonal influenza vaccination.

The chain is made from TRBV4-1 and TRBJ2-5; TRBD2 matches 16 bases in the middle. This receptor was identified in a man between 50 and 75 years old who received an inactivated influenza vaccine. Donor details come from another sample of the same person, matched by shared clones. Sequenced material: PBMCs from blood, taken less than 25 months after vaccination. This receptor has the CDR3 CASSQDTGTSGGEETQYF. The DNA sequence is TGCGCCAGCAGCCAAGATACCGGGACTAGCGGGGGGGAAGAGACCCAGTACTTC.